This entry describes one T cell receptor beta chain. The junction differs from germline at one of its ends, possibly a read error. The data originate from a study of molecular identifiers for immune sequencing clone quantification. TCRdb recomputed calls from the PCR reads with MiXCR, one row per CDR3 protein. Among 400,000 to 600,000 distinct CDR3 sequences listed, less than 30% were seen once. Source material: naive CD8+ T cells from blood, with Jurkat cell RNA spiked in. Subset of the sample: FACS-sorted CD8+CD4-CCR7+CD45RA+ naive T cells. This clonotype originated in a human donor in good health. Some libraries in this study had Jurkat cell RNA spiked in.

The CDR3 loop reads CANSQSWDKYTGKLFF. CDR3 DNA: TGTGCCAACAGCCAATCCTGGGACAAATACACCGGGAAGCTGTTTTTT. The rearrangement links TRBV3-1 to TRBJ2-2; D is perhaps TRBD1 (6 bases). Germline CDR1 and CDR2: LGHDT and YNNKEL (reference sequence). The CDR3 spans 16 residues.